The 32 T cell receptor beta chains below come from one sample, sequenced in a study of shared clonotypes between healthy human individuals. Naive CD8 cells lacked CD45RO and underwent positive selection for CCR7, leaving out terminally differentiated effector memory CD45RA+ cells. Using immunoSEQ multiplex PCR, the repertoire was profiled, and TCRdb retains in-frame clones only, with some absent. The sample records roughly 570,000 clones, roughly 98% being singletons. Specimen: naive CD8+ T cells sorted from blood. The receptor source for this set is a man aged 25 to 40 in good health.

The CDR3 DNA is TGTGCCAGCAGCGTAGGAGGATCCGGGACTGCTAACTACAATGAGCAGTTCTTC. Protein product: CASSVGGSGTANYNEQFF. The chain is built from TRBV9 and TRBJ2-1; possibly TRBD2 for D (6 bases). This CDR3 spans 18 amino acids. Trimming took off 0 bases at V and 3 bases at J, with 19 bases between the two ends. Germline V gene lookup returns CDR1 SGDLS and CDR2 YYNGEE.

The rearrangement joins TRBV7-6 to TRBJ2-2; 13 bases agree with TRBD2. The CDR3 has 18 amino acids. CDR1 SGHVS and CDR2 FNYEAQ come from the germline V gene. V was pared by 1 base and J by 4 bases, with 6 bases of the junction left unmatched. CDR3 in amino acids: CASSLGVWTSGSTGELFF. Written as DNA, the CDR3 is TGTGCCAGCAGCTTAGGAGTCTGGACTAGCGGGAGCACCGGGGAGCTGTTTTTT.

V usage is TRBV9 and J usage is TRBJ2-7; 9 bases fit TRBD1. V shed 3 bases and J 5 bases; nucleotides not matched to a gene: 9. CDR3 length: 15 amino acids. Germline V CDR1 and CDR2: SGDLS, YYNGEE. The CDR3 DNA sequence: TGTGCCAGCAGCGCCGGGACAGGGACCCCTCACGAGCAGTACTTC. It is translated as CASSAGTGTPHEQYF.

The gene calls are TRBV28 and TRBJ2-5; the match to TRBD2 covers 10 bases. The trim removed 4 bases at V and 3 bases at J, leaving 8 bases unmatched. This CDR3 is built from 16 residues. CDR1 is MDHEN, CDR2 SYDVKM, per germline. DNA of the CDR3: TGTGCCAGCAGTTATCAGCGGGAGGGGATCGAAGAGACCCAGTACTTC. It encodes CASSYQREGIEETQYF.

This chain connects TRBV28 to TRBJ2-3; the match to TRBD2 covers 9 bases. This CDR3 is 16 amino acids long. V shed 2 bases, J shed 0 bases, and the junction held 3 bases outside the gene matches. Germline CDR1 reads MDHEN; CDR2 reads SYDVKM. The CDR3 protein is CASSLLAGSSTDTQYF. In DNA form, the CDR3 reads TGTGCCAGCAGTTTACTAGCGGGATCTAGCACAGATACGCAGTATTTT.

The CDR3 protein is CASSPERGLFAEQYF. The CDR3 nucleotides are TGTGCCAGCAGCCCCGAAAGGGGCCTCTTCGCCGAGCAGTACTTC. The chain joins TRBV14 to TRBJ2-7; D possibly corresponds to TRBD1 (5 bases). This CDR3 is built from 15 residues. In germline, CDR1 is SGHDN, CDR2 FVKESK. Deletions cut 4 bases from V and 6 bases from J, with 19 bases between.

V and J are TRBV7-9 and TRBJ2-2; D assignment may be TRBD1 or TRBD2 (6 bases each). Trimming pared 4 bases from V and 2 bases from J, leaving 17 bases between. CDR3 size: 17 residues. The germline V gene encodes CDR1 SEHNR and CDR2 FQNEAQ (reference sequence). Here the CDR3 reads CASSSGDWTDNTGELFF. The CDR3 DNA reads TGTGCCAGCAGCTCAGGGGACTGGACAGATAACACCGGGGAGCTGTTTTTT.

For the CDR3, the DNA is TGCGCCAGCAGCCCAGGAAACTCTGGGGCCAACGTCCTGACTTTC. It encodes CASSPGNSGANVLTF. The chain joins TRBV5-1 to TRBJ2-6; D call uncertain. Germline V gene data show CDR1 as SGHRS and CDR2 as YFSETQ. The CDR3 covers 15 residues. V gave up 4 bases and J gave up 0 bases, with 8 bases separating them.

The chain has TRBV7-9 and TRBJ2-5, with 8 positions matching TRBD1. Germline CDR1 and CDR2: SEHNR and FQNEAQ (reference sequence). The CDR3 has 16 amino acids. V lost 5 bases and J lost 0; bases outside the gene matches: 8. In DNA form, the CDR3 reads TGTGCCAGCAGCCTAAGACAGGGGCGATACCAAGAGACCCAGTACTTC. Encoded protein: CASSLRQGRYQETQYF.

V usage is TRBV18 and J usage is TRBJ2-2; a weak D match, TRBD1 (5 bases). Trimming took off 1 base at V and 1 base at J, with 10 bases between the two ends. The CDR3 spans 16 residues. Germline lookup yields CDR1 KGHSH and CDR2 LQKENI. CDR3 amino acids: CASSPLSQGNTGELFF. The CDR3 DNA reads TGTGCCAGCTCACCACTTAGCCAGGGGAACACCGGGGAGCTGTTTTTT.

This chain joins TRBV12-5 and TRBJ1-1, with unresolved D. The CDR3 has 13 amino acids. V gave up 1 base and J gave up 0 bases, with 3 bases separating them. Germline lookup yields CDR1 LGHNT and CDR2 FRNRAP. The CDR3 DNA follows: TGTGCTAGTGGTTTGGGAATGAACACTGAAGCTTTCTTT. Protein: CASGLGMNTEAFF. Looking up the rest from reference TRBV12-5 and TRBJ1-1 gives the full variable domain: DARVTQTPRHKVTEMGQEVTMRCQPILGHNTVFWYRQTMMQGLELLAYFRNRAPLDDSGMPKDRFSAEMPDATLATLKIQPSEPRDSAVYFCASGLGMNTEAFFGQGTRLTVV.

V is TRBV6-5 and J is TRBJ2-7; weak D call: TRBD2 (6 bases). CDR3 length: 16 amino acids. Germline V gives CDR1 MNHEY, CDR2 SVGAGI. V lost 0 bases to trimming and J lost 0 bases, with 12 bases between them. CDR3 loop: CASSYSSTSLSYEQYF. CDR3 in DNA: TGTGCCAGCAGTTACTCGAGTACTAGCCTCTCCTACGAGCAGTACTTC.

The chain has TRBV11-3 and TRBJ2-1; 7 positions match TRBD2. Germline V gene data show CDR1 as SGHNT and CDR2 as YENEEA. The J segment lost 0 bases and the V segment lost 4 bases, leaving 9 bases of the junction unmatched. The CDR3 is made up of 17 amino acids. The CDR3 nucleotides read TGTGCCAGCAGCTCGCTAGCGGAAGGAATCTCCTACAATGAGCAGTTCTTC. As protein: CASSSLAEGISYNEQFF.

The rearrangement uses TRBV5-8 and TRBJ2-7, with no clear D. The CDR3 is 12 residues long. Germline CDR1 is SGHTS and CDR2 is YDEGEE. The V end lost 6 bases, the J end lost 2 bases, and 9 bases lay between the germline ends. CDR3: CASILTPYEQYF. As DNA, the CDR3 is TGTGCCAGCATCCTAACCCCCTACGAGCAGTACTTC. Full variable domain (outside the CDR3, taken from reference TRBV5-8 and TRBJ2-7): EAGVTQSPTHLIKTRGQQATLRCSPISGHTSVYWYQQALGLGLQFLLWYDEGEERNRGNFPPRFSGRQFPNYSSELNVNALELEDSALYLCASILTPYEQYFGPGTRLTVT.

This chain joins TRBV30 and TRBJ2-3, with D tentatively TRBD2 (5 bases). The CDR3 has 14 residues. V gave up 1 base and J gave up 2 bases, with 10 bases separating them. In germline, CDR1 is GTSNPN, CDR2 SVGIG (reference sequence). The CDR3 region has the DNA TGTGCCTGGAGTGAGGCGGGTTTCACAGATACGCAGTATTTT. Its protein product is CAWSEAGFTDTQYF.

This chain links TRBV7-3 with TRBJ2-2, with D unclear. The CDR3 length is 14 residues. The ends were cut back, 1 base at V and 0 bases at J, with 3 bases in the middle. CDR1 SGHTA and CDR2 FQGTGA come from the germline V gene. The CDR3 region is CASSLISNTGELFF. CDR3 nucleotide sequence: TGTGCCAGCAGCTTAATCTCGAACACCGGGGAGCTGTTTTTT.

V gene TRBV7-9 combines with J gene TRBJ2-4; tentatively, D is TRBD1 (6 bases). CDR3 length equals 13 residues. V lost 5 bases and J 5 bases, leaving 10 bases between the germline ends. Germline V lookup: CDR1 SEHNR, CDR2 FQNEAQ (reference sequence). The CDR3 nucleotides are TGTGCCAGCAGCGCGACAGGAGAAAACATTCAGTACTTC. It is translated as CASSATGENIQYF. Together with reference TRBV7-9 and TRBJ2-4, the CDR3 gives the full variable domain: DTGVSQNPRHKITKRGQNVTFRCDPISEHNRLYWYRQTLGQGPEFLTYFQNEAQLEKSRLLSDRFSAERPKGSFSTLEIQRTEQGDSAMYLCASSATGENIQYFGAGTRLSVL.

This clone was observed a single time. The gene calls are TRBV4-1 and TRBJ2-7; 7 nucleotides line up with TRBD2. The CDR3 extends over 15 amino acids. J gave up 3 bases and V 4 bases, and 9 bases lay outside the gene matches. Germline V gives CDR1 MGHRA, CDR2 YSYEKL. In DNA form, the CDR3 reads TGCGCCAGCAGCCCCCTAGCCGGGACTAACTACGAGCAGTACTTC. Amino acids: CASSPLAGTNYEQYF.

The count of this clone is one. This chain connects TRBV13 to TRBJ2-3, with D perhaps being TRBD1 or TRBD2 (6 bases each). This CDR3 spans 14 amino acids. V shed 6 bases and J shed 3 bases, with 13 bases lying between them. In germline, CDR1 is PRHDT, CDR2 FYEKMQ (reference sequence). The CDR3 DNA reads TGTGCCAGCAGTCGTGGGGGGCCTACAGATACGCAGTATTTT. Its translation: CASSRGGPTDTQYF.

This chain links TRBV29-1 with TRBJ2-7, with D hard to call. The CDR3 spans 14 residues. Germline lookup yields CDR1 SQVTM and CDR2 ANQGSEA. V lost 0 bases to trimming and J lost 3 bases, with 12 bases between them. CDR3 sequence: CSVEDRGSNYEQYF. CDR3 nucleotide sequence: TGCAGCGTTGAAGATCGCGGCAGTAACTACGAGCAGTACTTC.

This chain connects TRBV5-1 to TRBJ1-2; D is unclear. CDR1 is SGHRS and CDR2 is YFSETQ in the germline V gene. The germline V and J ends were trimmed by 0 bases and 7 bases, with 10 bases remaining between them. The CDR3 runs to 13 residues. The CDR3 protein is CASSLGQDVGYTF. The CDR3 nucleotides are TGCGCCAGCAGCTTGGGCCAGGATGTTGGCTACACCTTC.

The chain joins TRBV6-4 to TRBJ1-3, with 7 bases matching TRBD1. The CDR3 extends over 15 amino acids. V lost 3 bases and J lost 8; bases outside the gene matches: 10. CDR1 MRHNA and CDR2 SNTAGT come from the germline V gene. The CDR3 protein is CASSEVGTAPDTIYF. DNA of the CDR3: TGTGCCAGCAGTGAAGTCGGGACAGCTCCGGACACCATATATTTT.

The chain recombines TRBV28 with TRBJ1-3; no clear D. V shed 3 bases and J shed 3 bases, with 6 bases lying between them. The CDR3 is 13 amino acids. Per germline, CDR1 MDHEN and CDR2 SYDVKM. This chain's CDR3 is CASSFYRGNTIYF. DNA of the CDR3: TGTGCCAGCAGTTTCTATCGTGGAAACACCATATATTTT.

The rearrangement joins TRBV11-2 to TRBJ2-7, with 11 nucleotides matching TRBD2. The junction had 14 bases not matched to a gene; V was cut back by 5 bases and J by 2 bases. The CDR3 is 18 residues long. CDR1 is SGHAT and CDR2 is FQNNGV in the germline V gene. DNA for the CDR3: TGTGCCAGCAGCCCGACCCCCGGGACTAGCGGCCTAACCTACGAGCAGTACTTC. Translated: CASSPTPGTSGLTYEQYF.

This clone has more than one count but fewer than ten. V gene TRBV9 combines with J gene TRBJ1-5; 9 bases agree with TRBD1. V lost 2 bases and J lost 4; bases outside the gene matches: 7. Per the germline V gene, CDR1 is SGDLS and CDR2 is YYNGEE. This CDR3 region has 16 residues. CDR3 region: CASSVPGTGLNQPQHF. CDR3 sequence (DNA): TGTGCCAGCAGCGTTCCCGGGACAGGGCTAAATCAGCCCCAGCATTTT.

The chain carries TRBV29-1 and TRBJ2-5; 11 bases align to TRBD1. The germline V gene has CDR1 SQVTM and CDR2 ANQGSEA. Trimming took 5 bases from V and 5 from J; bases not matched to a gene: 13. CDR3 length equals 16 residues. CDR3 in amino acids: CSVSRTGTGGKETQYF. In nucleotides, the CDR3 is TGCAGCGTTTCCCGAACCGGGACAGGGGGGAAGGAGACCCAGTACTTC.

The chain joins TRBV6-5 to TRBJ2-7, with D unresolved. Trimming stripped 6 bases from V and 3 bases from J, with 18 bases between. CDR3 size: 15 residues. Per germline, CDR1 MNHEY and CDR2 SVGAGI. As DNA, the CDR3 is TGTGCCAGCAGACGACCACCTCCAGATATCTACGAGCAGTACTTC. This translates into CASRRPPPDIYEQYF.

The CDR3 coding sequence is TGCGCCAGCAGCCCCATACGGGACAGTCATTACGAGCAGTACTTC. Encoded protein: CASSPIRDSHYEQYF. The V gene is TRBV4-1, the J gene TRBJ2-7, with 7 bases lining up with TRBD1. CDR3 size: 15 residues. Germline CDR1 MGHRA, CDR2 YSYEKL. After removal of 4 bases from V and 4 bases from J, the junction contained 10 bases not matched to a gene.

V and J are TRBV10-1 and TRBJ2-7; D is unresolved. The CDR3 is 14 residues long. V gave up 3 bases and J gave up 7 bases, with 16 bases separating them. Germline assignment: CDR1 WNHNN and CDR2 SYGVQD (reference sequence). This CDR3 reads CASSDIQTLGEQYF. CDR3 DNA sequence: TGCGCCAGCAGTGATATACAGACCCTTGGGGAGCAGTACTTC.

This chain joins TRBV28 and TRBJ2-7, with 7 bases identical to TRBD2. This CDR3 has 13 residues. Germline CDR1 is MDHEN and CDR2 is SYDVKM. J gave up 0 bases and V 6 bases, and 2 bases lay outside the gene matches. For the CDR3, the DNA is TGTGCCAGCAGGGCGGGGGTCTCCTACGAGCAGTACTTC. Protein sequence: CASRAGVSYEQYF.

The rearrangement uses TRBV29-1 and TRBJ2-7, with TRBD1 matching 8 bases. The J segment lost 6 bases and the V segment lost 5 bases, leaving 3 bases of the junction unmatched. Germline V gives CDR1 SQVTM, CDR2 ANQGSEA. The CDR3 covers 11 residues. The DNA of the CDR3 is TGCAGCGTTCAGGGGGCCCTCGAGCAGTACTTC. This sequence encodes CSVQGALEQYF.

This clone has more than one count but fewer than ten. V and J are TRBV4-1 and TRBJ2-7; 9 bases agree with TRBD1. CDR1 and CDR2 from the germline V gene are MGHRA and YSYEKL. The CDR3 is made up of 14 amino acids. The junction had 0 bases not matched to a gene; V was cut back by 0 bases and J by 3 bases. The DNA of the CDR3 is TGCGCCAGCAGCCAAGAGACAGGGGGCTACGAGCAGTACTTC. This translates into CASSQETGGYEQYF.